The clone carrying this T cell receptor (beta chain) occurred a few times. The CDR3 is made up of 15 amino acids. Per the germline V gene, CDR1 is MNHEY and CDR2 is SVGAGI. V was shortened by 2 bases and J by 6 bases, with 16 bases between the two germline ends. These data are taken from a study of T cells after yellow fever vaccination. A single record per CDR3 protein comes from TCRdb applying MiXCR to the 5' RACE reads. The sample lists 610,000 or so distinct CDR3 sequences; over 9% were seen once. This sample comprised PBMCs, obtained on the day of the yellow fever booster vaccination. This clonotype was obtained from a man aged 25-45 years who received the YFV17D yellow fever vaccine. The chain has TRBV6-5 and TRBJ1-1; D is possibly TRBD1 (5 bases). The CDR3 loop is CASSYGTGGIPEAFF. The CDR3 coding sequence is TGTGCCAGCAGTTACGGAACAGGTGGAATCCCTGAAGCTTTCTTT.